One sample yielded the 21 T cell receptor beta chains listed below, sequenced in a study of cytomegalovirus exposure and HLA in healthy donors. PCR used 60 Vbeta primers and 13 Jbeta primers. Clones were read by immunoSEQ multiplex PCR, and TCRdb kept only the in-frame ones, dropping some. The listing contains approximately 110,000 clones. The sequenced material came from PBMCs. Receptors originate from a man younger than 35 in good health and CMV-seronegative.

The chain recombines TRBV6-1 with TRBJ2-7, with D perhaps TRBD2 (6 bases). V was pared by 4 bases and J by 6 bases, with 28 bases between. The V gene's germline CDR1 is MNHNS and CDR2 SASEGT. The CDR3 spans 18 residues. DNA of the CDR3: TGTGCCAGCAGTGTAGGTTTGGAGTTACGGGACTTCGTTGGCGAGCAGTACTTC. This translates into CASSVGLELRDFVGEQYF.

The chain employs TRBV19 and TRBJ1-5; no reliable D call. This CDR3 spans 13 amino acids. Trimming pared 7 bases from V and 0 bases from J, leaving 7 bases between. Germline V gene sequence: CDR1 LNHDA, CDR2 SQIVND (reference sequence). The CDR3 loop reads CASTPYSNQPQHF. Written as DNA, the CDR3 is TGTGCCAGTACCCCTTATAGCAATCAGCCCCAGCATTTT.

The V call is TRBV19, the J call TRBJ2-3, with 15 bases that match TRBD2. Germline CDR1 LNHDA, CDR2 SQIVND (reference sequence). V dropped 6 bases and J dropped 4; count of bases not matched to a gene: 8. The CDR3 loop spans 17 amino acids. CDR3 region: CASRSGGTSGRPDTQYF. The CDR3 DNA reads TGTGCCAGTAGGTCCGGTGGGACTAGCGGGAGGCCAGATACGCAGTATTTT.

This rearrangement joins TRBV9 to TRBJ2-3; D not certain. This CDR3 is built from 14 residues. The germline V gene encodes CDR1 SGDLS and CDR2 YYNGEE. V gave up 3 bases and J gave up 2 bases, with 10 bases separating them. The CDR3 sequence is CASSARLLTDTQYF. The CDR3 DNA sequence: TGTGCCAGCAGCGCGAGACTTCTCACAGATACGCAGTATTTT.

The DNA for the CDR3 is TGTGCCAGCAGATTTACTAGCTCTGGGGCCAACGTCCTGACTTTC. This encodes CASRFTSSGANVLTF. The chain carries TRBV6-5 and TRBJ2-6; TRBD2 might be the D (5 bases). This CDR3 comprises 15 residues. V lost 6 bases, J lost 0 bases, and 9 bases lay in between. Germline-derived CDR1 and CDR2 are MNHEY and SVGAGI.

The gene calls are TRBV10-1 and TRBJ2-7; D perhaps matches TRBD2 (6 bases). Germline V lookup: CDR1 WNHNN, CDR2 SYGVQD (reference sequence). V lost 2 bases and J 2 bases, leaving 16 bases between the germline ends. The CDR3 has 16 amino acids. The CDR3, as DNA: TGCGCCAGCAGTGAGAGGGAGAGCGGAGGGGCCTACGAGCAGTACTTC. Translation gives CASSERESGGAYEQYF.

The genes are TRBV28 and TRBJ2-7; D is possibly TRBD2 (6 bases). The germline gives CDR1 MDHEN, CDR2 SYDVKM. V was trimmed by 3 bases and J by 3 bases, leaving 15 bases between them. There are 15 residues in the CDR3. CDR3 nucleotides: TGTGCCAGCAGTTTGTCCGGGACTCTCTTCTACGAGCAGTACTTC. Amino acid sequence: CASSLSGTLFYEQYF.

V and J are TRBV4-1 and TRBJ2-5; D might be TRBD2 (5 bases). The CDR3 runs to 12 residues. Germline CDR1 and CDR2: MGHRA and YSYEKL. Between the trimmed V and J ends, which lost 2 bases and 7 bases, there was a span of 8 bases. Written as DNA, the CDR3 is TGCGCCAGCAGCCAAACACTAGGGACCCAGTACTTC. Amino acid sequence: CASSQTLGTQYF.

The chain joins TRBV6-5 to TRBJ2-1; 8 bases are shared with TRBD1. CDR1 is MNHEY, CDR2 SVGAGI, per germline. V was clipped by 0 bases and J by 5 bases; unmatched bases: 6. There are 16 residues in the CDR3. CDR3 DNA sequence: TGTGCCAGCAGTTACTCTCCGGACAGGGCAAACAATGAGCAGTTCTTC. It is translated as CASSYSPDRANNEQFF.

The chain carries TRBV27 and TRBJ2-1; 11 nucleotides agree with TRBD2. V shed 5 bases and J 6 bases; nucleotides not matched to a gene: 9. CDR3 length: 16 residues. CDR1 and CDR2 (germline): MNHEY, SMNVEV (reference sequence). CDR3 nucleotide sequence: TGTGCCAGCAGTCCCCATACTAGCGGGAGCGGCAATGAGCAGTTCTTC. Its translation is CASSPHTSGSGNEQFF.

V and J are TRBV6-1 and TRBJ2-7; tentatively, D is TRBD2 (5 bases). CDR1 MNHNS and CDR2 SASEGT come from the germline V gene. The length of the CDR3 is 14 residues. The V gene lost 10 bases and the J gene lost 9 bases, with 25 bases spanning the gap. The CDR3 DNA sequence: TGTGCCATCTTGACTACCGGGTCTTGGGCGGGGCAGTACTTC. It translates to CAILTTGSWAGQYF.

The chain links TRBV5-1 to TRBJ1-1; perhaps TRBD1 as D (6 bases). The CDR3 covers 14 residues. The germline gives CDR1 SGHRS, CDR2 YFSETQ. Trimming shortened V by 1 base and J by 3 bases, and 10 bases separated the two germline ends. CDR3 loop: CASSLTGRDTEAFF. The CDR3 DNA sequence: TGCGCCAGCAGCTTGACAGGGCGAGACACTGAAGCTTTCTTT.

The V call is TRBV9, the J call TRBJ2-1, with D tentatively TRBD2 (5 bases). The CDR3 has 16 amino acids. Deletions cut 0 bases from V and 5 bases from J, with 15 bases between. Germline CDR1 and CDR2: SGDLS and YYNGEE. In nucleotides, the CDR3 is TGTGCCAGCAGCGTAGAGGTGGGAGTAACCCACAATGAGCAGTTCTTC. This codes for CASSVEVGVTHNEQFF.

J is TRBJ2-7 and V is TRBV15; TRBD1 might be the D (5 bases). Germline V gene lookup returns CDR1 LNHNV and CDR2 YYDKDF (reference sequence). This CDR3 is 9 amino acids long. The DNA of the CDR3 is TGTGCCACCAGCAGAGGGGGCCCCGTC. This translates into CATSRGGPV.

The chain links TRBV27 to TRBJ1-4, with 8 bases matching TRBD1. J gave up 6 bases and V 6 bases, and 9 bases lay outside the gene matches. The CDR3 has 15 residues. Per the germline V gene, CDR1 is MNHEY and CDR2 is SMNVEV (reference sequence). The CDR3 protein is CASSPTDRVYEKLFF. The CDR3 DNA is TGTGCCAGCAGCCCTACGGACAGGGTTTATGAAAAACTGTTTTTT.

The rearrangement uses TRBV10-1 and TRBJ1-2; 9 bases are shared with TRBD1. CDR3 length equals 15 residues. V lost 5 bases to trimming and J lost 4 bases; unmatched junction nucleotides: 8. Germline CDR1 reads WNHNN; CDR2 reads SYGVQD (reference sequence). The CDR3 DNA sequence: TGCGCCAGCAGTCCCGGGACAGGGACCGGCTATGGCTACACCTTC. Amino acids: CASSPGTGTGYGYTF.

The chain has TRBV18 and TRBJ2-7; D perhaps matches TRBD2 (5 bases). The CDR3 is 15 residues long. Trimming stripped 2 bases from V and 2 bases from J, with 13 bases between. Germline CDR1 is KGHSH and CDR2 is LQKENI. In DNA form, the CDR3 reads TGTGCCAGCTCACCAGGTCGGGAAACACCCTACGAGCAGTACTTC. This encodes CASSPGRETPYEQYF.

The chain joins TRBV25-1 to TRBJ2-1; D is uncertain. CDR1 is MGHDK, CDR2 SYGVNS, per germline. V lost 3 bases and J 7 bases, leaving 10 bases between the germline ends. This CDR3 contains 13 residues. Written as DNA, the CDR3 is TGTGCCAGCAGTGACCCGTGGCTTAATGAGCAGTTCTTC. This encodes CASSDPWLNEQFF.

V usage is TRBV10-3 and J usage is TRBJ2-5, with D possibly TRBD2 on 5 matching bases. V was pared by 7 bases and J by 4 bases, with 13 bases between. The CDR3 is made up of 13 amino acids. Per germline, CDR1 ENHRY and CDR2 SYGVKD. The DNA of the CDR3 is TGTGCCATCAAGGATCTAGCTAGAGAGACCCAGTACTTC. Translating gives CAIKDLARETQYF.

This sequence joins TRBV27 and TRBJ1-5, with 10 bases identical to TRBD1. The CDR3 has 13 residues. CDR1 is MNHEY, CDR2 SMNVEV, per germline (reference sequence). V shed 6 bases and J 13 bases; nucleotides not matched to a gene: 9. The CDR3 nucleotides are TGTGCCAGCAGCCTAACCGGGACAGGGGTACAGCATTTT. Its translation: CASSLTGTGVQHF.

The J gene is TRBJ2-5, the V gene TRBV6-5, with TRBD1 as a possible D gene (5 bases). The last part of the DNA fits TRBJ2-7 better; the J call may be wrong. The CDR3 is 15 amino acids. The germline V gene has CDR1 MNHEY and CDR2 SVGAGI. CDR3 sequence reads: CASSYSTGPPGEQYF. The CDR3 DNA follows: TGTGCCAGCAGTTACTCAACAGGCCCACCTGGCGAGCAGTACTTC.